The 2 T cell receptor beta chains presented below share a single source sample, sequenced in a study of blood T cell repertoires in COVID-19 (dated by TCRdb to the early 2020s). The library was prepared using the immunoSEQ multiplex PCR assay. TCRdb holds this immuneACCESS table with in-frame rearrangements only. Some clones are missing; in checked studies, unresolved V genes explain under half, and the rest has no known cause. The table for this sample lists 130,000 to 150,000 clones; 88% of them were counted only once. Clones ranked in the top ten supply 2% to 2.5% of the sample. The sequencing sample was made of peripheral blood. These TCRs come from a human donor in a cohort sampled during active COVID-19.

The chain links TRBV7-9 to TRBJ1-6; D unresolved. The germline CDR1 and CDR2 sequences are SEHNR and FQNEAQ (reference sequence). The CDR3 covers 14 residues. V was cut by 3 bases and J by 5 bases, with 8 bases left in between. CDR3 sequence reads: CASSFYADNSPLHF. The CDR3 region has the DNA TGTGCCAGCAGCTTTTACGCGGATAATTCACCCCTCCACTTT.

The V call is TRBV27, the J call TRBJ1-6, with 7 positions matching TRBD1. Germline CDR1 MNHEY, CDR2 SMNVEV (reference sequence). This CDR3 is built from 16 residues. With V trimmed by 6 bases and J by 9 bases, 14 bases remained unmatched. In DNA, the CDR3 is TGTGCCAGCAGCCCTACCGGGGACAGCGGGCGTTCACCCCTCCACTTT. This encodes CASSPTGDSGRSPLHF.